Below, 28 T cell receptor beta chains from the same sample are listed, as sequenced in a study of blood T cell repertoires in COVID-19. The assay was immunoSEQ multiplex PCR, and TCRdb's table has in-frame clones only and misses some. The sample yields 110,000 or so clones, roughly 85% seen once. Material for sequencing was peripheral blood. These receptors were obtained from a man aged 40-50 years with acute or convalescent COVID-19.

The rearrangement joins TRBV14 to TRBJ2-1, with 16 bases that match TRBD2. Germline V lookup: CDR1 SGHDN, CDR2 FVKESK. Losses at the gene ends were 4 bases for V and 6 bases for J; bases not matched to a gene: 9. The CDR3 totals 18 residues. Here the CDR3 reads CASSRRVGTSGGANEQFF. For the CDR3, the DNA is TGTGCCAGCAGCCGAAGAGTAGGGACTAGCGGGGGGGCCAATGAGCAGTTCTTC.

The chain joins TRBV9 to TRBJ2-6; D is undetermined. This CDR3 is 15 amino acids long. Deletions cut 4 bases from V and 3 bases from J, with 11 bases between. Per the germline V gene, CDR1 is SGDLS and CDR2 is YYNGEE. The CDR3 region has the DNA TGTGCCAGCAGCTCCCGTCGGTTTGGGGCCAACGTCCTGACTTTC. This encodes CASSSRRFGANVLTF.

V and J are TRBV6-1 and TRBJ2-7; 9 bases fit TRBD2. Germline CDR1 and CDR2: MNHNS and SASEGT. The junction had 5 bases not matched to a gene; V was cut back by 3 bases and J by 2 bases. There are 15 residues in the CDR3. The CDR3 DNA sequence: TGTGCCAGCAGTGACCTAGCGGGGTCTCCCTACGAGCAGTACTTC. Residues: CASSDLAGSPYEQYF.

V is TRBV5-6 and J is TRBJ2-3, with no clear D. Germline values: CDR1 SGHDT, CDR2 YYEEEE. The length of the CDR3 is 15 residues. V lost 0 bases and J lost 2, with 10 bases in between. The CDR3, as DNA: TGTGCCAGCAGCTTGGGCAGGTACTCCACAGATACGCAGTATTTT. Its protein is CASSLGRYSTDTQYF.

The V call is TRBV29-1, the J call TRBJ2-1, with a weak D call TRBD2 (5 bases). CDR3 length: 12 amino acids. Germline CDR1 is SQVTM and CDR2 is ANQGSEA. Trimming cost V 7 bases and J 8 bases, with 15 bases left between them. CDR3 coding DNA: TGCAGCGGTAACAGCGGAGGAGATGAGCAGTTCTTC. Translating gives CSGNSGGDEQFF.

The V call is TRBV19, the J call TRBJ2-2, with 7 bases fitting TRBD1. The CDR3 extends over 18 amino acids. V lost 7 bases, J lost 1 base, and 15 bases stayed unmatched. Per the germline V gene, CDR1 is LNHDA and CDR2 is SQIVND (reference sequence). The CDR3 sequence is CASKAPNSRGKNTGELFF. The CDR3 DNA follows: TGTGCCAGTAAGGCGCCGAACTCCAGGGGGAAGAACACCGGGGAGCTGTTTTTT. The full variable domain, with the rest looked up from reference TRBV19 and TRBJ2-2, is DGGITQSPKYLFRKEGQNVTLSCEQNLNHDAMYWYRQDPGQGLRLIYYSQIVNDFQKGDIAEGYSVSREKKESFPLTVTSAQKNPTAFYLCASKAPNSRGKNTGELFFGEGSRLTVL.

The gene calls are TRBV11-2 and TRBJ2-3; D unclear. This CDR3 is 15 amino acids long. Germline values: CDR1 SGHAT, CDR2 FQNNGV. Trimming removed 1 base from V and 2 bases from J, with 10 bases in between. The CDR3 protein is CASSLGDSDTDTQYF. CDR3 coding DNA: TGTGCCAGCAGCTTAGGAGACTCAGACACAGATACGCAGTATTTT.

This clone is a singleton in its sample. The chain links TRBV5-6 to TRBJ1-4, with D perhaps matching TRBD1 (6 bases). Trimming cost V 4 bases and J 4 bases, with 20 bases left between them. Germline V lookup: CDR1 SGHDT, CDR2 YYEEEE. This CDR3 comprises 17 residues. For the CDR3, the DNA is TGTGCCAGCAGCAACAACATGAAGGACAGAAGTAATGAAAAACTGTTTTTT. Protein: CASSNNMKDRSNEKLFF.

The chain joins TRBV5-4 to TRBJ2-5, with TRBD2 identical over 11 bases. The V segment lost 0 bases and the J segment 2 bases; nucleotides outside the gene matches: 3. This CDR3 has 16 residues. The germline gives CDR1 SGHNT, CDR2 YYREEE (reference sequence). CDR3 protein: CASSLGTSGGQETQYF. CDR3 nucleotide sequence: TGTGCCAGCAGCTTGGGTACTAGCGGGGGTCAAGAGACCCAGTACTTC.

The J gene is TRBJ2-7, the V gene TRBV6-5, with 11 bases aligning to TRBD1. The length of the CDR3 is 14 residues. CDR1 and CDR2 (germline): MNHEY, SVGAGI. V was pared by 7 bases and J by 6 bases, with 8 bases of the junction left unmatched. CDR3 bases: TGTGCCAGCAAGACCGGACAGGGGGCGGGCGAGCAGTACTTC. It codes for CASKTGQGAGEQYF.

The chain recombines TRBV24-1 with TRBJ1-5; D not resolved. Germline CDR1 and CDR2: KGHDR and SFDVKD. The CDR3 length is 17 residues. The V and J ends lost 4 bases and 1 base respectively, with 16 bases between them. Here the CDR3 DNA reads TGTGCCACCAGTGACCTCTTACGACACAGAAGCAATCAGCCCCAGCATTTT. Its translation is CATSDLLRHRSNQPQHF.

V gene TRBV10-3 combines with J gene TRBJ1-1, with D uncertain. The V end lost 6 bases, the J end lost 8 bases, and 22 bases lay between the germline ends. This CDR3 comprises 15 residues. Germline CDR1 reads ENHRY; CDR2 reads SYGVKD. The CDR3 loop is CAIRTISADSEEAFF. The CDR3 bases are TGTGCCATCAGAACTATTTCCGCGGACTCCGAAGAAGCTTTCTTT.

The chain links TRBV19 to TRBJ1-2; TRBD1 aligns across 7 bases. V shed 4 bases and J 3 bases; nucleotides not matched to a gene: 8. CDR3 length equals 15 residues. Germline V gene data show CDR1 as LNHDA and CDR2 as SQIVND (reference sequence). The CDR3 DNA reads TGTGCCAGTAGTACCTATGAGGGACAGCACTATGGCTACACCTTC. Protein sequence: CASSTYEGQHYGYTF. The variable domain in full, completed from reference TRBV19 and TRBJ1-2, reads DGGITQSPKYLFRKEGQNVTLSCEQNLNHDAMYWYRQDPGQGLRLIYYSQIVNDFQKGDIAEGYSVSREKKESFPLTVTSAQKNPTAFYLCASSTYEGQHYGYTFGSGTRLTVV.

V is TRBV30 and J is TRBJ2-3, with 10 nucleotides matching TRBD2. With V trimmed by 4 bases and J by 6 bases, 4 bases remained unmatched. Looked up from germline, CDR1 is GTSNPN and CDR2 is SVGIG (reference sequence). The CDR3 consists of 13 residues. CDR3 sequence: CAWTGTSADTQYF. DNA for the CDR3: TGTGCCTGGACTGGGACTAGCGCGGATACGCAGTATTTT. Filled out from reference TRBV30 and TRBJ2-3, the complete variable domain reads SQTIHQWPATLVQPVGSPLSLECTVEGTSNPNLYWYRQAAGRGLQLLFYSVGIGQISSEVPQNLSASRPQDRQFILSSKKLLLSDSGFYLCAWTGTSADTQYFGPGTRLTVL.

The CDR3 loop is CASSTHEDYGEQFF. The CDR3 coding sequence is TGTGCCAGCAGCACTCATGAGGACTACGGTGAGCAGTTCTTC. The rearrangement joins TRBV7-2 to TRBJ2-1; a weak D match, TRBD2 (6 bases). Trimming cost V 5 bases and J 9 bases, with 17 bases left between them. Germline CDR1 is SGHTA and CDR2 is FQGNSA. This CDR3 comprises 14 residues.

The rearrangement joins TRBV7-6 to TRBJ2-2, with 8 positions matching TRBD2. Germline CDR1 and CDR2: SGHVS and FNYEAQ. V lost 2 bases, J lost 1 base, and 9 bases stayed unmatched. The CDR3 covers 18 residues. CDR3 amino acids: CASSLSPPLAGNTGELFF. CDR3 DNA sequence: TGTGCCAGCAGCTTAAGCCCCCCGCTAGCGGGGAACACCGGGGAGCTGTTTTTT.

This rearrangement joins TRBV5-4 to TRBJ2-1; TRBD2 agrees at 8 bases. V gave up 0 bases and J gave up 4 bases; unmatched junction bases: 3. The germline gives CDR1 SGHNT, CDR2 YYREEE (reference sequence). This CDR3 has 15 residues. CDR3 nucleotide sequence: TGTGCCAGCAGCTTGGGAAGCGGGGGTTACAATGAGCAGTTCTTC. This gives the protein CASSLGSGGYNEQFF.

The chain carries TRBV5-4 and TRBJ2-3; the D gene is possibly TRBD2 (7 bases). Trimming took off 4 bases at V and 0 bases at J, with 24 bases between the two ends. CDR1 is SGHNT, CDR2 YYREEE, per germline (reference sequence). This CDR3 has 19 residues. CDR3 bases: TGTGCCAGCAGCCCCGGGGGGCGGGGAGGGGTACGTAGCACAGATACGCAGTATTTT. This gives the protein CASSPGGRGGVRSTDTQYF.

CDR3 nucleotides: TGTGCCAGTAGCCACCGGAATCAGCCCCAGCATTTT. Residues: CASSHRNQPQHF. J is TRBJ1-5 and V is TRBV19; no reliable D call. Trimming left V 6 bases short and J 4 bases short, with 7 bases between. Germline lookup yields CDR1 LNHDA and CDR2 SQIVND (reference sequence). The length of the CDR3 is 12 residues.

This chain connects TRBV6-6 to TRBJ2-1; 12 nucleotides line up with TRBD2. The V segment lost 4 bases and the J segment 5 bases; nucleotides outside the gene matches: 3. Germline values: CDR1 MNHNY, CDR2 SVGAGI (reference sequence). CDR3 length: 15 amino acids. Here the CDR3 DNA reads TGTGCCAGCAGTTCTACTAGCGGGGGGCACAATGAGCAGTTCTTC. As protein: CASSSTSGGHNEQFF.

V usage is TRBV7-3 and J usage is TRBJ1-5; no clear D gene. Trimming pared 2 bases from V and 4 bases from J, leaving 6 bases between. The CDR3 length is 13 residues. Germline CDR1 SGHTA, CDR2 FQGTGA. DNA of the CDR3: TGTGCCAGCAGCTTAGGCCCAAATCAGCCCCAGCATTTT. Protein product: CASSLGPNQPQHF.

This chain connects TRBV19 to TRBJ1-3; 8 nucleotides match TRBD1. This CDR3 has 15 amino acids. The germline CDR1 and CDR2 sequences are LNHDA and SQIVND (reference sequence). V shed 5 bases and J 4 bases; nucleotides not matched to a gene: 7. CDR3 DNA: TGTGCCAGTAGTCGTGGGACAGGTGCCGGAAACACCATATATTTT. Its translation is CASSRGTGAGNTIYF.

V usage is TRBV2 and J usage is TRBJ2-3; D is possibly TRBD2 (5 bases). The V and J ends lost 7 bases and 0 bases respectively, with 14 bases between them. The CDR3 sequence is 15 residues long. CDR1 is SNHLY and CDR2 is FYNNEI in the germline V gene. CDR3 amino acids: CASKLDPASTDTQYF. In DNA, the CDR3 is TGTGCCAGCAAACTAGATCCCGCTAGCACAGATACGCAGTATTTT. Full variable domain (remainder filled in from reference TRBV2 and TRBJ2-3): EPEVTQTPSHQVTQMGQEVILRCVPISNHLYFYWYRQILGQKVEFLVSFYNNEISEKSEIFDDQFSVERPDGSNFTLKIRSTKLEDSAMYFCASKLDPASTDTQYFGPGTRLTVL.

This chain links TRBV15 with TRBJ2-1; 8 bases match TRBD2. V trimming: 4 bases; J trimming: 8 bases; junction bases outside the gene matches: 10. Germline CDR1 and CDR2: LNHNV and YYDKDF (reference sequence). The CDR3 length is 15 residues. CDR3 nucleotides: TGTGCCACCAGCACCTCCCGGACGGGGGGGGATGAGCAGTTCTTC. Amino acids: CATSTSRTGGDEQFF.

This clone was seen more than once but under ten times. This rearrangement joins TRBV5-5 to TRBJ2-7, with D tentatively TRBD1 (6 bases). The ends were cut back, 2 bases at V and 2 bases at J, with 20 bases in the middle. The CDR3 length is 17 residues. Per germline, CDR1 SGHKS and CDR2 YYEKEE (reference sequence). This CDR3 is CASSLEGGAGSTYEQYF. CDR3 sequence (DNA): TGTGCCAGCAGCTTAGAAGGGGGAGCAGGGTCGACCTACGAGCAGTACTTC.

CDR3 nucleotide sequence: TGTGCCAGCAGCCCGCAAAGGGACAGGGGGCGAGTTGTGAATCAGCCCCAGCATTTT. Translation gives CASSPQRDRGRVVNQPQHF. This sequence joins TRBV21-1 and TRBJ1-5; TRBD1 is taken as the D call from the table, unchecked against the DNA. TRBV21-1 is a listed pseudogene. The CDR3 has 19 amino acids.

This clone was seen once. The rearrangement uses TRBV24-1 and TRBJ2-1, with 7 positions matching TRBD1. The CDR3 consists of 15 residues. V shed 2 bases and J 7 bases; nucleotides not matched to a gene: 7. The germline V gene encodes CDR1 KGHDR and CDR2 SFDVKD. The chain's CDR3 is CATSDYSTGVNEQFF. The CDR3 coding sequence is TGTGCCACCAGTGATTATAGTACAGGGGTAAATGAGCAGTTCTTC.

V usage is TRBV29-1 and J usage is TRBJ2-3; 8 positions match TRBD1. The V gene's germline CDR1 is SQVTM and CDR2 ANQGSEA. The CDR3 covers 13 residues. Losses at the gene ends were 7 bases for V and 2 bases for J; bases not matched to a gene: 5. CDR3 in DNA: TGCAGCGCCGGGACAGGCCCCACAGATACGCAGTATTTT. Protein sequence: CSAGTGPTDTQYF.